The clone carrying this T cell receptor (beta chain) showed up many times. Its antigen is not known. No progression to ophthalmopathy over 18 months defined stable hyperthyroidism. This record belongs to a study of Graves' ophthalmopathy and Graves' hyperthyroidism. Trimming left V 7 bases short and J 2 bases short, with 11 bases between. Germline V gene data show CDR1 as SNHLY and CDR2 as FYNNEI. This CDR3 is built from 13 residues. Researchers took RNA transcripts and amplified TCR beta CDR3 regions from them. HTBI primers served in a first-round RT-PCR, which a second-round multiplex PCR followed. TCRdb re-called the multiplex PCR reads with MiXCR, one entry per CDR3 protein. The sample includes about 370,000 distinct CDR3 sequences, about 17% seen only once; the top ten take roughly 2.3%. Study observations and caveats: Blood also held most thyroid clonotypes expanded above 0.001 frequency. Distinction of ophthalmopathy from stable hyperthyroidism by a 13-signature model reached roughly 88% sensitivity and 81.08% specificity.

This TCR derives from an adult woman with stable Graves' hyperthyroidism. The genes are TRBV2 and TRBJ1-1; unclear D gene. Sequencing was done on a sample of peripheral blood. Written as DNA, the CDR3 is TGTGCCAGCACAAGGGAAGAAAACACTGAAGCTTTCTTT. It encodes CASTREENTEAFF.